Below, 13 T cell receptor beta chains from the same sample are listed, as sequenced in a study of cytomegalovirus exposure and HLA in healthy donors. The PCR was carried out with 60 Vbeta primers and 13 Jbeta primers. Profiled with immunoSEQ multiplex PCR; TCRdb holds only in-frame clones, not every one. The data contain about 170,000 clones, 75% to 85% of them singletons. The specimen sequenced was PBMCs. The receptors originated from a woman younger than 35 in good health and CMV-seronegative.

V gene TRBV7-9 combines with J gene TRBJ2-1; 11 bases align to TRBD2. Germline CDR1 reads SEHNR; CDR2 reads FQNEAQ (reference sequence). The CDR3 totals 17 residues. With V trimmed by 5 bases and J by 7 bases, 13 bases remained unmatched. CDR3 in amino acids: CASSPRPSASGRNEQFF. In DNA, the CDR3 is TGTGCCAGCAGCCCCCGCCCTAGCGCTAGCGGGAGGAATGAGCAGTTCTTC.

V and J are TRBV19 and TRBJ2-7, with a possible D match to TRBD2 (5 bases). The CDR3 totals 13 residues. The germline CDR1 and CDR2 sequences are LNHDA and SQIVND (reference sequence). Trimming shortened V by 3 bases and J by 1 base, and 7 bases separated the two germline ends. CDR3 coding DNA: TGTGCCAGTAGTATTGAGGGTTCCTACGAGCAGTACTTC. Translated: CASSIEGSYEQYF. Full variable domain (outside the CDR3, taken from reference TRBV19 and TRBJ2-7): DGGITQSPKYLFRKEGQNVTLSCEQNLNHDAMYWYRQDPGQGLRLIYYSQIVNDFQKGDIAEGYSVSREKKESFPLTVTSAQKNPTAFYLCASSIEGSYEQYFGPGTRLTVT.

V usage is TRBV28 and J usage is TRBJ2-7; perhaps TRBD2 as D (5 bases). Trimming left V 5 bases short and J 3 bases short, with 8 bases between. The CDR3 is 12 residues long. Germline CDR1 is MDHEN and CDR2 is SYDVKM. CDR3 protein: CASSASHYEQYF. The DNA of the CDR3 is TGTGCCAGCAGTGCTAGCCACTACGAGCAGTACTTC.

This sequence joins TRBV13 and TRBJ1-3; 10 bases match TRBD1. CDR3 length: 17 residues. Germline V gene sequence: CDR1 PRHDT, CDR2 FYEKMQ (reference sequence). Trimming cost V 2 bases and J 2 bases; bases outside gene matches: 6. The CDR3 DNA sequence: TGTGCCAGCAGCTTAAGGTCCGGGACAGGGGCTGGAAACACCATATATTTT. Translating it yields CASSLRSGTGAGNTIYF.

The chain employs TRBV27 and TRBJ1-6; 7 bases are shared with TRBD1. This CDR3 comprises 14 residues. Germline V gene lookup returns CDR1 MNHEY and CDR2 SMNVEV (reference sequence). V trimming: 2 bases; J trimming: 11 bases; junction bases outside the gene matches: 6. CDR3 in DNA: TGTGCCAGCAGTTTAGTTAAGACAGGGACACCCCTCCACTTT. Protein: CASSLVKTGTPLHF.

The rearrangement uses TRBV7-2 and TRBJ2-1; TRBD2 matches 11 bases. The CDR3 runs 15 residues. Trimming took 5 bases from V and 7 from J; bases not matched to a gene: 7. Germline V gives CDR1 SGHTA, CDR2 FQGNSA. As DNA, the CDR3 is TGTGCCAGCAGCGTTAGCGGGGGGGCCGGAAATGAGCAGTTCTTC. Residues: CASSVSGGAGNEQFF. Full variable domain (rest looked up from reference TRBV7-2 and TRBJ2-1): GAGVSQSPSNKVTEKGKDVELRCDPISGHTALYWYRQSLGQGLEFLIYFQGNSAPDKSGLPSDRFSAERTGGSVSTLTIQRTQQEDSAVYLCASSVSGGAGNEQFFGPGTRLTVL.

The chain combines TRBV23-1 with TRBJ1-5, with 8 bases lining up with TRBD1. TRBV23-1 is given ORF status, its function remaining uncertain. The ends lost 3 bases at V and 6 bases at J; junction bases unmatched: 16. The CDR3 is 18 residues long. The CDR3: CASSHMGKDRGCSQPQHF. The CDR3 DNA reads TGCGCCAGCAGTCATATGGGGAAAGACAGGGGATGTAGTCAGCCCCAGCATTTT.

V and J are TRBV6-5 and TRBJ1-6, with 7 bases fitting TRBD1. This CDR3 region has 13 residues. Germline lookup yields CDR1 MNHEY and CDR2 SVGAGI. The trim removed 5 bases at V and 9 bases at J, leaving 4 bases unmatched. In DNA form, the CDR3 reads TGTGCCAGCAGTAACGACAGGGTTTCACCCCTCCACTTT. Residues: CASSNDRVSPLHF.

This CDR3 is CASSEGGPRDEQYF. Here the CDR3 DNA reads TGCGCCAGCAGTGAAGGGGGACCTAGGGACGAGCAGTACTTC. The rearrangement links TRBV10-1 to TRBJ2-7; the D gene is possibly TRBD1 (6 bases). Germline V gives CDR1 WNHNN, CDR2 SYGVQD (reference sequence). The V gene lost 3 bases and the J gene lost 5 bases, with 14 bases spanning the gap. This CDR3 has 14 residues.

The CDR3 DNA is TGTGCCAGCAGCTTGACAGGGAGCAATGAGCAGTTCTTC. This encodes CASSLTGSNEQFF. The chain carries TRBV7-3 and TRBJ2-1, with TRBD1 matching 7 bases. V lost 3 bases to trimming and J lost 6 bases; unmatched junction nucleotides: 2. CDR3 length: 13 residues. In germline, CDR1 is SGHTA, CDR2 FQGTGA.

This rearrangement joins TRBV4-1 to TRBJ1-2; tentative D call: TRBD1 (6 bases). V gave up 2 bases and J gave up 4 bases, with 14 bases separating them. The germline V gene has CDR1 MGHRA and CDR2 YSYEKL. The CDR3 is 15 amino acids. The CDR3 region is CASSQPTGSLYGYTF. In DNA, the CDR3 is TGCGCCAGCAGCCAACCGACAGGTTCCCTCTATGGCTACACCTTC.

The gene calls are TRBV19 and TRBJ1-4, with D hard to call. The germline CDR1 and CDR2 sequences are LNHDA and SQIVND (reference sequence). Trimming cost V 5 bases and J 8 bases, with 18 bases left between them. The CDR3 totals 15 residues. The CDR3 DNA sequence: TGTGCCAGTAGTGCACCAGCGGGATTCCGGGAAAAACTGTTTTTT. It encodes CASSAPAGFREKLFF.

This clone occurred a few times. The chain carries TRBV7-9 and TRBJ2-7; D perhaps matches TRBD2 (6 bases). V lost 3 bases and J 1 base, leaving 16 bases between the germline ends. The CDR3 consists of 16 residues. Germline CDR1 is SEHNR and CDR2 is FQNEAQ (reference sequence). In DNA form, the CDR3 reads TGTGCCAGCAGCTTGGGCCGGGACTCTATTTCCTACGAGCAGTACTTC. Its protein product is CASSLGRDSISYEQYF.